Following are 7 T cell receptor beta chains from one sample sequenced in a study of cytomegalovirus exposure and HLA in healthy donors. PCR was performed using 60 Vbeta and 13 Jbeta primers. Sequencing used immunoSEQ multiplex PCR; TCRdb keeps in-frame clones, though not all of them. This table has about 180,000 clones, over 80% appearing once. What was sequenced was PBMCs. Receptor source: a girl aged 10 to 17 in good health and CMV-seropositive.

The rearrangement uses TRBV5-1 and TRBJ2-2; D is perhaps TRBD1 (5 bases). V lost 4 bases to trimming and J lost 6 bases, with 10 bases between them. This CDR3 region has 13 residues. Germline CDR1 is SGHRS and CDR2 is YFSETQ. The CDR3 DNA follows: TGCGCCAGCAGCCCGACGACAGCCGGGGAGCTGTTTTTT. It codes for CASSPTTAGELFF.

The chain recombines TRBV7-2 with TRBJ1-2; tentative D call: TRBD1 (5 bases). V dropped 1 base and J dropped 8 bases, with 20 bases sitting between them. The germline V gene has CDR1 SGHTA and CDR2 FQGNSA. The CDR3 sequence is 16 residues long. The CDR3 bases are TGTGCCAGCAGCTTAGTTTGGGGGAAGGGCGGAGGGGGCTACACCTTC. Translation: CASSLVWGKGGGGYTF.

Turning to this clone: The sample carries other DNA sequences with the same CDR3. V usage is TRBV7-9 and J usage is TRBJ1-1; a weak D match, TRBD1 (6 bases). The CDR3 length is 13 residues. Looked up from germline, CDR1 is SEHNR and CDR2 is FQNEAQ (reference sequence). The V and J ends lost 3 bases and 5 bases respectively, with 10 bases between them. The DNA for the CDR3 is TGTGCCAGCAGCTTGGAGGGGGGGACTGAAGCTTTCTTT. Protein product: CASSLEGGTEAFF.

This chain joins TRBV7-9 and TRBJ1-2; D uncertain. Trimming stripped 3 bases from V and 4 bases from J, with 15 bases between. Germline V gene data show CDR1 as SEHNR and CDR2 as FQNEAQ (reference sequence). The CDR3 contains 15 residues. CDR3 sequence: CASSFIERRLYGYTF. CDR3 DNA sequence: TGTGCCAGCAGCTTTATTGAGAGGAGACTCTATGGCTACACCTTC.

V and J are TRBV7-2 and TRBJ1-1; D unclear. The CDR3 has 14 residues. V was cut by 5 bases and J by 4 bases, with 14 bases left in between. Germline V gene lookup returns CDR1 SGHTA and CDR2 FQGNSA. CDR3 residues: CASSSRHYPTEAFF. For the CDR3, the DNA is TGTGCCAGCAGCAGCCGACATTACCCCACTGAAGCTTTCTTT.

The J gene is TRBJ1-6, the V gene TRBV6-6; D possibly corresponds to TRBD1 (6 bases). The V end lost 7 bases, the J end lost 7 bases, and 14 bases lay between the germline ends. Germline CDR1 and CDR2: MNHNY and SVGAGI (reference sequence). This CDR3 is built from 14 residues. CDR3 region: CASINRVGNSPLHF. DNA for the CDR3: TGTGCCAGCATCAACAGGGTCGGGAATTCACCCCTCCACTTT.

V and J are TRBV7-9 and TRBJ2-7; possibly TRBD1 for D (7 bases). Trimming took off 5 bases at V and 9 bases at J, with 23 bases between the two ends. This CDR3 comprises 15 residues. Germline CDR1 SEHNR, CDR2 FQNEAQ (reference sequence). Here the CDR3 DNA reads TGTGCCAGCAGCCCCCCGAGGCGGGACCAGGGGGGGCAGTACTTC. This encodes CASSPPRRDQGGQYF. Full variable domain (missing parts from reference TRBV7-9 and TRBJ2-7): DTGVSQNPRHKITKRGQNVTFRCDPISEHNRLYWYRQTLGQGPEFLTYFQNEAQLEKSRLLSDRFSAERPKGSFSTLEIQRTEQGDSAMYLCASSPPRRDQGGQYFGPGTRLTVT.